This T cell receptor beta chain originates from a study of cytomegalovirus exposure and HLA in healthy donors (dated by TCRdb to 2017 to 2019). With respect to the entire study: An earlier analysis of approximately 550 of the donors reported approximately 300 Gb of sequence data and more than 90 million unique TCR beta sequences from approximately 180 million T cells. An early release covering roughly 640 HLA-typed donors comprised approximately 300 gigabases of sequencing data and roughly 86 million unique TCR sequences. Of the roughly 430 genotyped donors, approximately 83% fell in the genetic ancestry cluster associated with self-reported Caucasian donors. The study was designed to test whether signatures of past pathogen exposure could be identified by cataloging public T cell receptors. Using immunosequencing, the study profiled T cell repertoires from fewer than 850 subjects and related those repertoires to cytomegalovirus serostatus. In addition to the first cohort of 650 to 800 subjects, a separate validation cohort of about 120 different subjects was used. The study combined high-throughput TCR immunosequencing, statistical association of individual TCRs with disease status, and machine learning to predict cytomegalovirus infection status. In a later analysis, previously published TCR beta repertoires from several hundred donors were re-analyzed and high-resolution HLA genotyping was added so that TCR occurrence patterns could be studied. In the later analysis, no new phenotypic data were used to find candidate immune exposures; instead, reliance was placed on TCR beta sequences and their occurrence across donors. An earlier analysis of nearly 600 of the donors applied high-throughput TCR beta sequencing to assess whether each TCR beta V gene segment acted as functional or pseudogenic. Donor age, sex, ethnicity and CMV serostatus were collected together with the repertoire data. In a later genetic analysis, genome-wide SNP genotypes for about three fifths of the roughly 670 donors were used, and that subset was treated as a discovery cohort. Every discovery cohort repertoire had been produced on one sequencing platform. Class I and class II HLA loci were covered by the typing at four-digit resolution. Typing coverage varied by locus: about 629-640 donors for A, B, C, DRB1 and DQB1; approximately 500 for DQA1; more than 600 for DPA1; more than 450 for DPB1. A few DR-DQ haplotypes were treated as single units for association and clustering because of strong linkage in the cohort. Among under 450 genotyped donors of the cohort, an average of about 240,000 unique TCR beta nucleotide sequences were sequenced per donor, roughly 18% of them non-productive. What the authors observed across the whole study: CMV serostatus was the only immune exposure information available for the cohort. In a later analysis, TCR association rates were found to vary across HLA loci, with the most associated TCRs seen for DRB1 alleles and the fewest for HLA-C alleles. In an earlier analysis of more than 500 of the donors, most TCR beta V segments appeared in productive rearrangements about 87% or about 30% of the time, broadly matching IMGT annotations. Specific HLA alleles were associated with 15,000 to 20,000 TCR beta sequences at a false discovery rate of 0.05 in a later analysis. A further reported finding was that TCR beta sequences accurately predicted the HLA-A and HLA-B alleles for most subjects in the first cohort. A few of the identified cytomegalovirus-associated TCR beta chains were confirmed in vitro to be specific for cytomegalovirus antigens. Presence/absence analyses assumed roughly uniform sequencing depth across donors, an assumption that may not hold. In a later genetic analysis, a missense DCLRE1C variant was associated with V-gene and J-gene trimming of TCR beta chains, and the association was replicated in an independent cohort. In a later analysis, several top co-occurrence clusters were reported to appear linked to parvovirus B19, influenza, CMV and Epstein-Barr virus. HLA typing was unavailable for some donors at each locus, so association tests used only the typed subset. Most TCR sequences were observed very rarely across donors, whereas some public TCRs were present in many individuals. Because counts were too low, about 15 rarely observed V segments, including chromosome 9 orphons, were left out of the earlier analysis of some 600 of the donors. In a later analysis, most CMV-associated TCR beta chains were found to appear HLA-restricted, with HLA associations seemingly driven largely by CMV exposure. When HLA alleles, especially DR and DQ, strongly co-occurred, attributing TCR associations to individual alleles was difficult. According to the authors, the approach could potentially be generalized to other disease states and immunological phenotypes. The study listed 150 to 200 TCR beta chains as associated with cytomegalovirus. According to a later genetic analysis, donors in an Asian-associated ancestry cluster had fewer N-insertions in productive TCRs than the approximately 670-donor mean. The classifier was reported to diagnose cytomegalovirus status with high specificity and sensitivity in both the original and validation cohorts. In a later analysis, HLA-associated TCR beta chains showed more clonal expansion and lower generation probabilities than non-associated chains that were equally common. This cohort had only TCR beta chains sequenced, and the lack of alpha or paired-chain data limited which features could be detected. Correlated functional status among segregating V segments might reflect linkage disequilibrium, but an unknown experimental factor could not be ruled out. Some IMGT-functional V segments, including TRBV6-2 and TRBV6-3, could not be distinguished by the 87-base-pair reads and were therefore excluded. A cluster of highly shared sequence variants was judged likely to represent a technical artifact of the sequencing pipeline.

The library was obtained by the immunoSEQ multiplex PCR assay. For the multiplex PCR, a mixture combining 60 forward primers for TCR Vbeta segments and 13 reverse primers for TCR Jbeta segments was used. Amplification of the CDR3 region of rearranged TCR beta genes was performed with a multiplex PCR assay on genomic DNA. The Illumina HiSeq System was used to sequence the amplified TCR beta libraries as 87-base-pair reads. The published analysis was carried out like this. In a later analysis, tens of millions of unique TCR beta chains were counted across the approximately 640 repertoires, and roughly 11 million of these chains were shared by at least two donors. Raw reads were error-corrected and collapsed into unique sequences by a nearest-neighbor algorithm in which closely related sequences were merged to remove PCR and sequencing errors. CDR3 sequences were aligned to IMGT reference sequences to assign V, D and J gene segments. Each retained sequence needed at least a six-nucleotide match to both a V gene segment and a J gene segment. Rearrangements were called productive when the CDR3 lacked stop codons and stayed in frame with V and J; all others were non-productive. CDR3 was defined according to IMGT convention as the region running from the second conserved V-encoded cysteine to the conserved J-encoded phenylalanine. Sequences without an unambiguous match to a single V gene segment were excluded from the earlier analysis of about 630 of the donors. In an earlier analysis of approximately 610 of the donors, V segments were called functional above 56.7% productive rearrangements and were called segregating when the between-donor standard deviation exceeded 5%. A statistical classification framework was built for diagnosing cytomegalovirus status from the catalog of TCR beta chain sequences. In a later analysis, TCR nucleotide sequences were compared against IMGT/GENE-DB human TR gene sequences so that V and J genes could be assigned. The TCRdist pipeline was used in a later analysis to assign CDR3 sequences and most-parsimonious VDJ recombination scenarios. In a later analysis, each TCR beta chain was defined by its CDR3 amino acid sequence together with its V-gene family, and reads lacking a unique V-gene family were excluded. To address suspected cross-contamination and a sequencing artifact, a later analysis removed several hundred highly shared, low-generation-probability nucleotide sequences. In a later analysis, a clonal expansion index was calculated for each public chain from normalized within-repertoire ranks of inferred template counts. In a later analysis, generation probabilities were computed with a VDJ recombination model fitted to out-of-frame rearrangements, and the resulting probabilities were checked against IGoR. In a later analysis, hypergeometric tests were used to score TCR-TCR, TCR-HLA and TCR-CMV co-occurrence, with a repertoire-size bias correction applied to TCR pairs. To estimate false discovery rates, a later analysis permuted the HLA or CMV assignments 20 times. In a later analysis, co-occurring TCRs were grouped with DBSCAN, and TCRdist sequence similarity was added when clustering was performed within HLA-allele-positive subsets. Repertoires with fewer than 30,000 or more than 120,000 public chains, plus five repertoires with anomalous nucleotide sharing, were excluded from co-occurrence clustering. TCRdb carries this immuneACCESS record with in-frame sequences only. Its versions omit some clonotypes, under half of them owing to an unresolved V gene in the studies checked, with the rest unexplained. V, J and clone size are those of that table, while D and trimming were read from the DNA. This sample comprises around 210,000 clones, around 77% of them detected only once. Under 3% of the sample lies in the top ten.

The cohort comprised fewer than 700 healthy bone marrow donors. Cohort members were all nominally healthy when sampled, although unrecorded immune exposures were likely present. The donor tested CMV seronegative and was one of the 352 seronegative cohort members. Each donor provided a peripheral blood sample, and peripheral blood mononuclear cells were used for TCR beta sequencing. The Qiagen DNeasy Blood Extraction Kit was used to extract genomic DNA from the blood cell samples. The V end loses 0 bases and the J end loses 3 bases, and a stretch of 6 bases separates them. For CDR1 and CDR2, the germline V gene (reference sequence) lists GTSNPN and SVGIG. Including the terminal cysteine and phenylalanine, the CDR3 comprises 13 residues. Kept here is only the CDR3 DNA, which spans 39 bases and is read in frame from base 1. About this clone itself: Its antigen remains undetermined. No much larger clone exists at a distance of one base, and base qualities are not known.

In this chain, TRBV30 is recombined with TRBJ1-5, with no D gene named confidently. The material sequenced was PBMCs. The sequence derives from a woman aged 30 to 39 in good health and CMV-seronegative. For the CDR3, the sequence is CAWSVQDNQPQHF. Here is the DNA: TGTGCCTGGAGTGTTCAGGACAATCAGCCCCAGCATTTT. Extended through the reference TRBV30 and TRBJ1-5 proteins, this CDR3 yields the full variable domain: SQTIHQWPATLVQPVGSPLSLECTVEGTSNPNLYWYRQAAGRGLQLLFYSVGIGQISSEVPQNLSASRPQDRQFILSSKKLLLSDSGFYLCAWSVQDNQPQHFGDGTRLSIL.